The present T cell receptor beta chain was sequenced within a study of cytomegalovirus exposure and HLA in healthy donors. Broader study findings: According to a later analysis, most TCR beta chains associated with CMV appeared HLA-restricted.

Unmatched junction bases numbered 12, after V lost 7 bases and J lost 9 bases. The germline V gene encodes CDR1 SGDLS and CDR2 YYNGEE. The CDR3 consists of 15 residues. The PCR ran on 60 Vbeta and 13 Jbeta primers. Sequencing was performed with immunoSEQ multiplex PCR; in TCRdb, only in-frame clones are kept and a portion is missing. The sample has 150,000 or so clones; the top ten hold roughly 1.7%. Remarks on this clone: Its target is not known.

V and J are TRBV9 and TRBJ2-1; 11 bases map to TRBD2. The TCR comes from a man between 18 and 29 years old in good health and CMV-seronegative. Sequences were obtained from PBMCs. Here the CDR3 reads CASHEISGRASEQFF. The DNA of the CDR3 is TGTGCCAGCCACGAAATTAGCGGGAGGGCGAGTGAGCAGTTCTTC.